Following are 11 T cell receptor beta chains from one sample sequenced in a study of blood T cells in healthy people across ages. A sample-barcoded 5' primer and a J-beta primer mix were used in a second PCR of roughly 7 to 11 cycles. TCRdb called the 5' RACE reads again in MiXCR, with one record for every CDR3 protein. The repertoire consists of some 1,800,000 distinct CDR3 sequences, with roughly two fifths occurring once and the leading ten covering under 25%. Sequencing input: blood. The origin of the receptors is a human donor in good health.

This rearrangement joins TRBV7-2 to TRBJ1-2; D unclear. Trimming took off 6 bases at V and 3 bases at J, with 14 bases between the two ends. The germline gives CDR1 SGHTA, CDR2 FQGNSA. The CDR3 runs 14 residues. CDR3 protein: CASRLPTRHYGYTF. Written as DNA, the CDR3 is TGTGCCAGCAGACTTCCCACACGGCACTATGGCTACACCTTC.

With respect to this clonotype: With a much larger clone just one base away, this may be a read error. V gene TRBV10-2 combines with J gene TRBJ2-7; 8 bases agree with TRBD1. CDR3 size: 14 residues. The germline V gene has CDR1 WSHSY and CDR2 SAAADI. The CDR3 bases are TGCGCCAGCCGTGATGGACAGGGTTCCTACGAGCGGTACTTC. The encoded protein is CASRDGQGSYERYF.

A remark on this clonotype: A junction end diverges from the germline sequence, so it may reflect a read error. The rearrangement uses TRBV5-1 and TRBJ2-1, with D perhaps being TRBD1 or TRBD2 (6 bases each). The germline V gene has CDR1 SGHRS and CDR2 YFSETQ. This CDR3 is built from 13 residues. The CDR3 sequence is CASSSHGGNGQFF. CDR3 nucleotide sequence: TGCGCCAGCAGCTCGCACGGGGGCAATGGGCAGTTCTTC.

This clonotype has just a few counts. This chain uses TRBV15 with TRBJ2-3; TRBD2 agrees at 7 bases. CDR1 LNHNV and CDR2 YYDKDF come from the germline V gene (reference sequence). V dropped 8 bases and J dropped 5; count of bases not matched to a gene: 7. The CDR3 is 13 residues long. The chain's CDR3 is CATREEGLDTQYF. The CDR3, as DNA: TGTGCCACCCGGGAGGAGGGGTTAGATACGCAGTATTTT. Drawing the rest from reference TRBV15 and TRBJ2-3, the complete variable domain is DAMVIQNPRYQVTQFGKPVTLSCSQTLNHNVMYWYQQKSSQAPKLLFHYYDKDFNNEADTPDNFQSRRPNTSFCFLDIRSPGLGDTAMYLCATREEGLDTQYFGPGTRLTVL.

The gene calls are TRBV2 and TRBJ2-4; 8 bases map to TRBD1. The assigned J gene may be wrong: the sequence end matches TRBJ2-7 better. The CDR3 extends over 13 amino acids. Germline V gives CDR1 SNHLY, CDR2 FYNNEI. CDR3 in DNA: TGTGCCAGCAAGGTCGACAGGGGTCACGAGCAGTACTTC. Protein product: CASKVDRGHEQYF.

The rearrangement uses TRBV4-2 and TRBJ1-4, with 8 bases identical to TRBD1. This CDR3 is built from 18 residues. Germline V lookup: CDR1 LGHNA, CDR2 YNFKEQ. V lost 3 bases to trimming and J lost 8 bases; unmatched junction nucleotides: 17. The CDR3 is CASSHEGGRAGGLEKLFF. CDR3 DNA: TGTGCCAGCAGCCACGAAGGGGGAAGGGCAGGGGGCTTAGAAAAACTGTTTTTT.

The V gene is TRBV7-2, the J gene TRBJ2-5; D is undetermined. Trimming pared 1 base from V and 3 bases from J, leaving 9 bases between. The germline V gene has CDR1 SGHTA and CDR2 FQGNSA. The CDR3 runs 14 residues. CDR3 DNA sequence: TGTGCCAGCAGCTTAGTTCGGCAAAAAGAGACCCAGTACTTC. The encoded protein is CASSLVRQKETQYF.

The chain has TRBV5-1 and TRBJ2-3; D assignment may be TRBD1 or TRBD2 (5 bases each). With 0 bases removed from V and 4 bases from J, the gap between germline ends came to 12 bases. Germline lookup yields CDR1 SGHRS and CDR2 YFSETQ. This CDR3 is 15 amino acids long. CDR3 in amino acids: CASSLEGTSSDTQYF. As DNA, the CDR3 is TGCGCCAGCAGCTTGGAAGGGACCTCCTCAGATACGCAGTATTTT.

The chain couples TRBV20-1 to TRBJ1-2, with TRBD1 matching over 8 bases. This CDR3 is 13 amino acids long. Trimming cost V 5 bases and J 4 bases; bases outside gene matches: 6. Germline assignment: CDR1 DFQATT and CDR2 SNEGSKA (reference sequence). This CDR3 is CSAGTGSFYGYTF. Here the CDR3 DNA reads TGCAGTGCTGGGACAGGTTCATTCTATGGCTACACCTTC.

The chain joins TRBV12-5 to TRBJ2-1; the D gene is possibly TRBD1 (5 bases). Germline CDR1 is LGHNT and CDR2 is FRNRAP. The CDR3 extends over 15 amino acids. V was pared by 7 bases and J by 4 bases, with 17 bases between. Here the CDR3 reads CASAQGYNFYNEQFF. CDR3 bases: TGTGCTAGTGCGCAGGGCTACAATTTTTACAATGAGCAGTTCTTC.

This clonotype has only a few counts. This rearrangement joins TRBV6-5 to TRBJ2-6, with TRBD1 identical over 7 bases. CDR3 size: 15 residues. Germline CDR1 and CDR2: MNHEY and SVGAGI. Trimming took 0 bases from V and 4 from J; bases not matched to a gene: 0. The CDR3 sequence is CASSYSGQGANVLTF. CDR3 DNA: TGTGCCAGCAGTTACTCGGGACAGGGGGCCAACGTCCTGACTTTC.